The clone carrying this T cell receptor (beta chain) is medium-sized in the sample. What it binds is unknown. V was clipped by 5 bases and J by 3 bases, with 14 bases between them. Germline CDR1 is SGHTA and CDR2 is FQGNSA. The length of the CDR3 is 14 residues. TCRdb passed the reads through MiXCR, listing each CDR3 protein once. Here the sample spans a few hundred thousand distinct CDR3 sequences, 15% to 20% being singletons. The sample is drawn from a study of T cell repertoires in cytomegalovirus infection. The overall study: Public TCR beta signatures marked donors with CMV infection and the matching HLA.

Overall study findings and caveats: Predominance within the ex vivo response was attributable to HLA-C-restricted CMV-specific TCR beta clonotypes. Cumulative public TCR beta family frequency identified carriers of CMV plus the relevant HLA.

The sequence came from a human donor in good health (CMV status not recorded). Some clones in this sample may be carry-over from other donors' samples. The chain is built from TRBV7-2 and TRBJ2-7; D is uncertain. The sequencing sample was made of CD8+ T cells from PBMCs. CDR3 protein: CASSPSDAHYEQYF. The CDR3, as DNA: TGTGCCAGCAGCCCCTCGGACGCCCACTACGAGCAGTACTTC.